This entry describes one T cell receptor beta chain. The target antigen is unknown. The data belong to a study of T-cell memory formation after mild COVID-19. Study results and caveats: The SARS-CoV-2 specificity of second-wave clones reaching peak at day 37 remained unverified. CD4+ clones that contracted lay mainly in CM and EM; CD8+ ones lay in EMRA. There was a balanced CD4/CD8 profile in clones contracting day 15 to 85, and later expanders leaned CD4+.

TCRalpha and TCRbeta libraries used 5'RACE with constant-segment primers and UMIs. TCRdb independently ran MiXCR on the 5' RACE reads; one entry per CDR3 protein. The data hold more than 450,000 distinct CDR3 sequences, with about a sixth observed a single time. The CDR3 runs to 14 residues. Trimming at V came to 7 bases and at J to 3 bases, leaving 4 bases not matched to a gene. Sequences were obtained from PBMCs or a T cell subset sorted from them (not recorded which). The gene calls are TRBV12-3 or TRBV12-4 and TRBJ2-1; TRBD1 aligns across 9 bases. The TCR comes from an adult woman who had mild COVID-19 (a few samples of this study predate the infection). Cell type and time point are not known. The CDR3 region has the DNA TGTGCCAGCAAACTGACAGGGGGCTACAATGAGCAGTTCTTC. As protein: CASKLTGGYNEQFF.